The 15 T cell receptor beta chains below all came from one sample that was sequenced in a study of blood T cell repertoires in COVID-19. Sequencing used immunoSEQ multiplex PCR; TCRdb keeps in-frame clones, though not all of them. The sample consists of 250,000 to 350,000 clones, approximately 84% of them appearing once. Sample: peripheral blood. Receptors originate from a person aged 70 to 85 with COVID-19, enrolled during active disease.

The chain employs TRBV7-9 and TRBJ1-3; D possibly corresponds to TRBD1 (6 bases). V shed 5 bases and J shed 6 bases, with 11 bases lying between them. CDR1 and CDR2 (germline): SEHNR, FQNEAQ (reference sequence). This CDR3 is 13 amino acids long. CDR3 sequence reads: CASSIGQPNTIYF. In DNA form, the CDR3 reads TGTGCCAGCAGCATAGGACAGCCAAACACCATATATTTT.

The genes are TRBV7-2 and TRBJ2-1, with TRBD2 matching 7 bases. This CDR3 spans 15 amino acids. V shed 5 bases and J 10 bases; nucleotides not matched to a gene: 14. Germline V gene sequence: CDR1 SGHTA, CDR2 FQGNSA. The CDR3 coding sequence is TGTGCCAGCAGCCCCCGGCGGGACTACGAACCAGAGCAGTTCTTC. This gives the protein CASSPRRDYEPEQFF.

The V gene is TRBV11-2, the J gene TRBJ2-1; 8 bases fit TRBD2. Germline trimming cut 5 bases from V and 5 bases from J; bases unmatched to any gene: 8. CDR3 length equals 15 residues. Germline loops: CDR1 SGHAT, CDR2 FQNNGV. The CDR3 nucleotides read TGTGCCAGCAGCCCAGCGGGGGCGCGAAACAATGAGCAGTTCTTC. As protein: CASSPAGARNNEQFF.

The chain's CDR3 is CASGKGQGVGETQYF. CDR3 bases: TGTGCTAGTGGCAAGGGACAGGGGGTAGGAGAGACCCAGTACTTC. The V and J genes are TRBV12-5 and TRBJ2-5, with 11 bases aligning to TRBD1. Germline CDR1 is LGHNT and CDR2 is FRNRAP. This CDR3 region has 15 residues. The ends lost 6 bases at V and 4 bases at J; junction bases unmatched: 7.

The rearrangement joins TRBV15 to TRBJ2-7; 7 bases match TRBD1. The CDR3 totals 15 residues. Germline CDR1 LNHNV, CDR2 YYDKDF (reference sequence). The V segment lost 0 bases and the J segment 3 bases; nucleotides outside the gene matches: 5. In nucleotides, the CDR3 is TGTGCCACCAGCAGAGATGGTAGGACAGGCTACGAGCAGTACTTC. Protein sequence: CATSRDGRTGYEQYF.

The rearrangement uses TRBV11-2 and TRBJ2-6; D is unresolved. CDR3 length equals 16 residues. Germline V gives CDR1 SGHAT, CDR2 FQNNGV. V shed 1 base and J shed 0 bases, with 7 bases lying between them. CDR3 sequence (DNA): TGTGCCAGCAGCTTAGGGGCCTTCTCTGGGGCCAACGTCCTGACTTTC. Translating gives CASSLGAFSGANVLTF.

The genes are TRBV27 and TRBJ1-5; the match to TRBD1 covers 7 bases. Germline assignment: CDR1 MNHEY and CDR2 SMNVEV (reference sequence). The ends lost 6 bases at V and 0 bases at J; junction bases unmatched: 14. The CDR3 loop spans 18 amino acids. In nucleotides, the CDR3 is TGTGCCAGCAGCAAATCACAGGGGTTCGGCAATAGCAATCAGCCCCAGCATTTT. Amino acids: CASSKSQGFGNSNQPQHF.

The CDR3 region has the DNA TGTGCCAGCAGCTTAGGTCGGGGGGGAAACTATGGCTACACCTTC. This gives the protein CASSLGRGGNYGYTF. The chain is built from TRBV11-2 and TRBJ1-2; TRBD1 is a possible D gene (5 bases). This CDR3 is 15 amino acids long. V lost 1 base and J 2 bases, leaving 11 bases between the germline ends. From germline, CDR1 is SGHAT and CDR2 FQNNGV.

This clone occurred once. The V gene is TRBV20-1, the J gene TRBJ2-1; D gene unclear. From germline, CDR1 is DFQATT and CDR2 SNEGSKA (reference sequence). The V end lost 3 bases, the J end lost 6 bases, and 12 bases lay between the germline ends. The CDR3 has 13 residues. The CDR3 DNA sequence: TGCAGTGCTAGTGGGCAGGTTCGCAATGAGCAGTTCTTC. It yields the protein CSASGQVRNEQFF.

Written as DNA, the CDR3 is TGTGCCAGCAGCCTCGGACAGGAGGTCCCCACAGATACGCAGTATTTT. It encodes CASSLGQEVPTDTQYF. This chain joins TRBV5-8 and TRBJ2-3; the match to TRBD1 covers 7 bases. CDR1 and CDR2 from the germline V gene are SGHTS and YDEGEE. J lost 2 bases, V lost 4 bases, and 10 bases had no gene match. The CDR3 extends over 16 amino acids. Full variable domain (rest looked up from reference TRBV5-8 and TRBJ2-3): EAGVTQSPTHLIKTRGQQATLRCSPISGHTSVYWYQQALGLGLQFLLWYDEGEERNRGNFPPRFSGRQFPNYSSELNVNALELEDSALYLCASSLGQEVPTDTQYFGPGTRLTVL.

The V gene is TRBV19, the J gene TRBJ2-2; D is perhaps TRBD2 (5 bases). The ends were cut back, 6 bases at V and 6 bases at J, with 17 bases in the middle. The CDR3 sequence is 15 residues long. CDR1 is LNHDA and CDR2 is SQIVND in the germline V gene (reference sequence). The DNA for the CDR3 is TGTGCCAGTAGCGTCCTCTTGGGGAGCGCCGGGGAGCTGTTTTTT. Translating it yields CASSVLLGSAGELFF.

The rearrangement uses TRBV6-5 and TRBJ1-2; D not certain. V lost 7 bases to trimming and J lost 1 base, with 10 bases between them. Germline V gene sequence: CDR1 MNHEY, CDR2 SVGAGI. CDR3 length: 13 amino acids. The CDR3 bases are TGTGCCAGCACAACAGATCTTAACTATGGCTACACCTTC. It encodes CASTTDLNYGYTF.

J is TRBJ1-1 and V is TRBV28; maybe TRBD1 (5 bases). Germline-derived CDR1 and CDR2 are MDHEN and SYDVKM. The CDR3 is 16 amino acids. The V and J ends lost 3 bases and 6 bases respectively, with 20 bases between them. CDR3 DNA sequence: TGTGCCAGCAGTTTGTCGTCAGGGAACTTGCTGGCTGAAGCTTTCTTT. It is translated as CASSLSSGNLLAEAFF.

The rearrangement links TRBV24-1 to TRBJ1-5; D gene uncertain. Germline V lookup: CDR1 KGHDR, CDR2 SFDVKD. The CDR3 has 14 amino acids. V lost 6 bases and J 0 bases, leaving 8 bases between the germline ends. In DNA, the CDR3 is TGTGCCACCAGTACTACACCTAGCAATCAGCCCCAGCATTTT. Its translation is CATSTTPSNQPQHF.

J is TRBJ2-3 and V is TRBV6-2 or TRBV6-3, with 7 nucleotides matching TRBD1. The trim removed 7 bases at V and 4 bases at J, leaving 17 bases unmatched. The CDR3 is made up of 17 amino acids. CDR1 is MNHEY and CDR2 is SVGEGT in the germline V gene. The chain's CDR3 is CASTPGETGTLSDTQYF. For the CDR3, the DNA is TGTGCCAGCACCCCAGGGGAGACAGGGACGTTATCAGATACGCAGTATTTT.